This T cell receptor beta chain was captured by sequencing in a study of T cells in Graves' hyperthyroidism and ophthalmopathy. Findings and caveats of the study: Also found in blood were most expanded thyroid clonotypes above 0.001.

The source material, RNA transcripts, was used to amplify TCR beta CDR3 regions. First-round RT-PCR with HTBI primers amplified the TCR CDR3 region. TCRdb reprocessed the multiplex PCR reads with MiXCR, giving one entry per CDR3 protein. The sample shows 700,000 or so distinct CDR3 sequences, 13% to 15% of them seen only once. A Clinical Activity Score of at least 3, a NOSPECS grade of at least 4 and a duration under 3 months were recorded in the ophthalmopathy patients. Clinical symptoms, serum thyroxine, TRAb, thyroid ultrasound and orbital computed tomography informed diagnoses. Points on this clonotype: Its antigen remains unknown.

The germline V gene encodes CDR1 WSHSY and CDR2 SAAADI. This CDR3 is 14 amino acids long. V lost 10 bases to trimming and J lost 0 bases, with 15 bases between them. The V gene is TRBV10-2, the J gene TRBJ1-2, with D possibly TRBD1 on 5 matching bases. The source is a woman aged 50 to 65 with Graves' ophthalmopathy. Specimen: blood. The CDR3 nucleotides are TGCGCCACCTCCGGGGGTTTAGCTAACTATGGCTACACCTTC. Translated: CATSGGLANYGYTF.